This T cell receptor (beta chain) was identified in a study of control samples from healthy donors and cancer patients (dated by TCRdb to about 2020). About this clone: Its recognized antigen is unknown. No much larger clone exists at a distance of one base, and base qualities are not known.

The library was generated by the immunoSEQ multiplex PCR assay. TCRdb obtained this table from immuneACCESS and retained in-frame rearrangements with V and J assigned. These tables miss some clones; where compared with another copy, unresolved V genes account for less than half of the shortfall, and the remainder is unexplained. This sample has more than 85,000 clones in its table, and just over 90% of those were observed once. The ten largest make up about 2.5% of the sample. The cysteine opens and the phenylalanine closes a CDR3 of 11 amino acids. The only DNA kept is the CDR3, 33 bases in frame from the first base. According to the germline V gene, CDR1 reads MDHEN and CDR2 reads SYDVKM. V loses 4 bases of germline sequence and J loses 7 bases, and the interval between the two ends is 5 bases.

In this chain, TRBV28 is recombined with TRBJ1-5; no D gene is confidently identified. This sequence originates from a woman under 30 in good health. Material: blood. In nucleotide form, the sequence is TGTGCCAGCAGTTCCCGCCAGCCCCAGCATTTT. It translates as CASSSRQPQHF.